This TCR beta chain was sequenced for a study of blood T cell repertoires in COVID-19. About the research overall: Both acute and convalescent COVID-19 samples were obtained from the United States, Italy and Spain. In each case, the material was cDNA or gDNA derived from T cells, B-cell-depleted T cells, or PBMCs.

Germline CDR1 is MNHEY and CDR2 is SVGAGI. V dropped 2 bases and J dropped 5; count of bases not matched to a gene: 5. The CDR3 sequence is 16 residues long. Authors' analysis steps: Nucleated cell counts were estimated from reference gene primer amplification. Sequencing was performed with immunoSEQ multiplex PCR; in TCRdb, only in-frame clones are kept and a portion is missing. The DNA was the basis for D and trimming; V, J and clone size are from that table. The sample consists of roughly 290,000 clones, around four fifths of them appearing once. Sequenced input: peripheral blood. The chain links TRBV6-5 to TRBJ2-5; 13 bases line up with TRBD2. This clonotype was obtained from a woman aged 50 to 60 with active or convalescent COVID-19. CDR3 DNA: TGTGCCAGCAGTTACGGGACTAGCGGGACAGGGGAGACCCAGTACTTC. Amino acid sequence: CASSYGTSGTGETQYF.